This T cell receptor beta chain was recovered during a study of blood T cell repertoires in COVID-19. Study details: Sites in the United States, Italy and Spain provided acute and convalescent COVID-19 samples.

This CDR3 spans 14 amino acids. The germline V gene encodes CDR1 SGHRS and CDR2 YFSETQ. With 0 bases clipped from V and 4 bases from J, the junction kept 2 bases outside the gene matches. Per the original methods: It was from reference gene primer amplification that nucleated cell counts were estimated. Generated by immunoSEQ multiplex PCR, the TCRdb table keeps only in-frame clones and is missing some. Clonal size and the V and J genes are those of that table, whereas D and trimming came from the DNA. Of roughly 58,000 clones detected, 75% to 90% appear once; the ten largest clones hold 25% to 40%. In Seattle, patients joined the study during active infection and were tracked longitudinally.

The rearrangement uses TRBV5-1 and TRBJ2-7; 9 bases map to TRBD1. This clonotype originated in a man aged 55 to 70 with COVID-19, enrolled during active disease. The sequenced sample consisted of peripheral blood. CDR3 in DNA: TGCGCCAGCAGCTTGGGTGACAGGGGGTACGAGCAGTACTTC. This translates into CASSLGDRGYEQYF.